These 13 T cell receptor beta chains came from one sample sequenced in a study of cytomegalovirus exposure and HLA in healthy donors. Primers included in the PCR were 60 Vbeta and 13 Jbeta primers. The repertoire was sequenced with immunoSEQ multiplex PCR; TCRdb's copy has only in-frame clones and lacks some. The top ten hold 1.9% of the sample, which has roughly 70,000 clones, more than 75% seen once. Sequencing was carried out using PBMCs. The receptor source for this set is a man aged 18-30 years in good health and CMV-seronegative.

V is TRBV4-1 and J is TRBJ2-7; 7 bases match TRBD2. Germline trimming cut 4 bases from V and 4 bases from J; bases unmatched to any gene: 4. CDR1 and CDR2 (germline): MGHRA, YSYEKL. The CDR3 has 13 amino acids. CDR3 DNA sequence: TGCGCCAGCAGCCCGGGGGGACTTTACGAGCAGTACTTC. Translation gives CASSPGGLYEQYF.

The chain joins TRBV5-1 to TRBJ1-1, with TRBD1 matching 9 bases. The length of the CDR3 is 14 residues. CDR1 and CDR2 from the germline V gene are SGHRS and YFSETQ. The V gene end was trimmed by 1 base and the J gene end by 7 bases; junction bases not matched to a gene: 5. The CDR3 spells CASSLTGGAYEAFF. In DNA form, the CDR3 reads TGCGCCAGCAGCTTGACAGGGGGCGCTTATGAAGCTTTCTTT.

This chain uses TRBV28 with TRBJ2-1, with D maybe TRBD2 (6 bases). Deletions cut 2 bases from V and 11 bases from J, with 16 bases between. CDR1 and CDR2 (germline): MDHEN, SYDVKM. The CDR3 covers 14 residues. DNA of the CDR3: TGTGCCAGCAGTTTAAAGGGAAGGGACTTTAAGCAGTTCTTC. Its protein product is CASSLKGRDFKQFF.

The chain employs TRBV5-1 and TRBJ1-5; maybe TRBD1 (6 bases). V shed 5 bases and J shed 7 bases, with 13 bases lying between them. Germline CDR1 SGHRS, CDR2 YFSETQ. CDR3 length: 13 residues. DNA for the CDR3: TGCGCCAGCAGGATTAGACAGGACCAGCCCCAGCATTTT. Translating gives CASRIRQDQPQHF.

This clone was counted between two and nine times. The DNA for the CDR3 is TGCGCCAGCAGCTTGGGTTTGGGGGCTGGCACAGATACGCAGTATTTT. Translated, it gives CASSLGLGAGTDTQYF. The V and J genes are TRBV5-1 and TRBJ2-3; a weak D match, TRBD1 (6 bases). CDR1 SGHRS and CDR2 YFSETQ come from the germline V gene. The CDR3 spans 16 residues. V was shortened by 0 bases and J by 1 base, with 12 bases between the two germline ends.

The chain employs TRBV5-1 and TRBJ2-1, with TRBD2 matching over 9 bases. The CDR3 covers 14 residues. Unmatched junction bases numbered 9, after V lost 6 bases and J lost 8 bases. CDR1 is SGHRS, CDR2 YFSETQ, per germline. The chain's CDR3 is CASIPTAGGYEQFF. The CDR3 DNA follows: TGCGCCAGCATTCCGACAGCGGGGGGATATGAGCAGTTCTTC.

This chain connects TRBV15 to TRBJ2-5; possibly TRBD2 for D (5 bases). This CDR3 is 15 amino acids long. Per the germline V gene, CDR1 is LNHNV and CDR2 is YYDKDF (reference sequence). V gave up 0 bases and J gave up 4 bases, with 12 bases separating them. This chain's CDR3 is CATSRDGREVETQYF. CDR3 sequence (DNA): TGTGCCACCAGCAGAGATGGACGGGAAGTAGAGACCCAGTACTTC.

This chain uses TRBV5-4 with TRBJ2-7; 10 positions match TRBD1. Trimming removed 4 bases from V and 4 bases from J; junction bases left unmatched: 8. Germline loops: CDR1 SGHNT, CDR2 YYREEE (reference sequence). The CDR3 runs to 15 residues. CDR3: CASSQSRDRGYEQYF. DNA for the CDR3: TGTGCCAGCAGCCAATCACGGGACAGGGGATACGAGCAGTACTTC.

The rearrangement joins TRBV5-1 to TRBJ2-1; D possibly corresponds to TRBD1 (5 bases). The CDR3 consists of 15 residues. Per germline, CDR1 SGHRS and CDR2 YFSETQ. V was pared by 5 bases and J by 2 bases, with 14 bases between. CDR3: CASRETGPTYNEQFF. CDR3 nucleotides: TGCGCCAGCAGGGAAACAGGACCCACCTACAATGAGCAGTTCTTC.

V is TRBV6-5 and J is TRBJ2-7; 7 bases match TRBD2. From germline, CDR1 is MNHEY and CDR2 SVGAGI. With 11 bases clipped from V and 2 bases from J, the junction kept 9 bases outside the gene matches. The CDR3 contains 13 residues. DNA for the CDR3: TGTGCCGTTGGGTTGGCGGGGGCCTACGAGCAGTACTTC. This sequence encodes CAVGLAGAYEQYF.

The chain employs TRBV14 and TRBJ2-5; no reliable D call. Germline CDR1 and CDR2: SGHDN and FVKESK. V shed 3 bases and J shed 5 bases, with 16 bases lying between them. This CDR3 contains 15 residues. Here the CDR3 DNA reads TGTGCCAGCAGCCATAAATCGGGTTACCCGGAGACCCAGTACTTC. Translation gives CASSHKSGYPETQYF.

CDR3 region: CASSLAGGPNTGELFF. Here the CDR3 DNA reads TGTGCCAGCTCACTAGCGGGAGGCCCGAACACCGGGGAGCTGTTTTTT. The chain couples TRBV18 to TRBJ2-2; 10 bases line up with TRBD2. Trimming removed 4 bases from V and 0 bases from J; junction bases left unmatched: 2. This CDR3 comprises 16 residues. Germline V gives CDR1 KGHSH, CDR2 LQKENI.

The chain uses TRBV28 and TRBJ1-2; D is unclear. The CDR3 totals 14 residues. Germline V CDR1 and CDR2: MDHEN, SYDVKM. The V and J ends lost 3 bases and 2 bases respectively, with 10 bases between them. The CDR3 loop is CASSLGRTNYGYTF. In DNA, the CDR3 is TGTGCCAGCAGTTTGGGCAGAACCAACTATGGCTACACCTTC.